Shown below are 23 T cell receptor beta chains from a single sample sequenced in a study of blood T cell repertoires in COVID-19. Data came from immunoSEQ multiplex PCR; TCRdb stores just in-frame clones and leaves some out. The sample lists roughly 220,000 clones; 86% were seen once. Material for sequencing was PBMCs or T cells enriched from blood (not recorded which). These receptors were obtained from a woman aged 40 to 50 with acute COVID-19.

The chain joins TRBV12-5 to TRBJ1-2, with unresolved D. V was trimmed by 5 bases and J by 4 bases, leaving 14 bases between them. The V gene's germline CDR1 is LGHNT and CDR2 FRNRAP. The CDR3 is made up of 14 amino acids. CDR3 nucleotides: TGTGCTAGTGGTCCCCCCCGGGTTCCCTATGGCTACACCTTC. Translating gives CASGPPRVPYGYTF.

This clone has a handful of counts. The rearrangement joins TRBV2 to TRBJ1-2; D gene uncertain. Looked up from germline, CDR1 is SNHLY and CDR2 is FYNNEI. The V end was cut by 2 bases, the J end by 2 bases, with 6 bases between. There are 13 residues in the CDR3. The CDR3, as DNA: TGTGCCAGCAGTGAACTATTAAACTATGGCTACACCTTC. Translated: CASSELLNYGYTF.

This clone was counted only a few times. This chain joins TRBV11-2 and TRBJ1-4; D is unresolved. The V and J ends lost 2 bases and 1 base respectively, with 11 bases between them. The CDR3 covers 16 residues. CDR1 SGHAT and CDR2 FQNNGV come from the germline V gene. This CDR3 reads CASSLIGMRTNEKLFF. CDR3 bases: TGTGCCAGCAGCTTAATCGGGATGAGAACTAATGAAAAACTGTTTTTT.

The chain links TRBV5-5 to TRBJ1-1, with D possibly TRBD1 on 6 matching bases. This CDR3 has 15 amino acids. Looked up from germline, CDR1 is SGHKS and CDR2 is YYEKEE (reference sequence). Trimming left V 4 bases short and J 1 base short, with 14 bases between. The DNA for the CDR3 is TGTGCCAGCAGCCCGACGACAGGACCGAACACTGAAGCTTTCTTT. Amino acid sequence: CASSPTTGPNTEAFF. Combining the CDR3 with reference TRBV5-5 and TRBJ1-1 gives the whole variable domain DAGVTQSPTHLIKTRGQQVTLRCSPISGHKSVSWYQQVLGQGPQFIFQYYEKEERGRGNFPDRFSARQFPNYSSELNVNALLLGDSALYLCASSPTTGPNTEAFFGQGTRLTVV.

The rearrangement joins TRBV12-3 or TRBV12-4 to TRBJ1-5; D is possibly TRBD1 (6 bases). The CDR3 is 12 amino acids. Trimming pared 7 bases from V and 5 bases from J, leaving 9 bases between. The DNA of the CDR3 is TGTGCCAGCATGGGGGCCTATCAGCCCCAGCATTTT. Encoded protein: CASMGAYQPQHF.

The rearrangement uses TRBV5-6 and TRBJ1-2; no clear D. CDR1 is SGHDT and CDR2 is YYEEEE in the germline V gene. Trimming took 3 bases from V and 2 from J, leaving 11 bases between them. The CDR3 consists of 14 residues. The CDR3 loop reads CASSSIGQNYGYTF. CDR3 coding DNA: TGTGCCAGCAGCTCCATTGGGCAAAACTATGGCTACACCTTC.

This clone was seen just once. The chain uses TRBV3-1 (or the pseudogene TRBV3-2) and TRBJ1-6; D is possibly TRBD1 (5 bases). V lost 1 base, J lost 7 bases, and 20 bases lay in between. This CDR3 has 18 residues. Looked up from germline, CDR1 is LGHDT and CDR2 is YNNKEL (reference sequence). Here the CDR3 reads CASSQVQVPGVGNSPLHF. CDR3 DNA sequence: TGTGCCAGCAGCCAAGTACAGGTCCCAGGCGTGGGGAATTCACCCCTCCACTTT.

This rearrangement joins TRBV5-6 to TRBJ1-1; TRBD1 matches at 9 bases. Germline V gives CDR1 SGHDT, CDR2 YYEEEE. V dropped 2 bases and J dropped 5; count of bases not matched to a gene: 13. CDR3 size: 17 residues. As DNA, the CDR3 is TGTGCCAGCAGCTTTTCCGGGACAGGGATCATTGGGACTGAAGCTTTCTTT. Translation: CASSFSGTGIIGTEAFF.

This chain connects TRBV29-1 to TRBJ1-3; 8 nucleotides match TRBD1. V was clipped by 6 bases and J by 8 bases; unmatched bases: 9. The CDR3 spans 13 residues. Germline V gene data show CDR1 as SQVTM and CDR2 as ANQGSEA. CDR3 residues: CSVRQGTPDTIYF. CDR3 coding DNA: TGCAGCGTCCGACAGGGGACCCCCGACACCATATATTTT.

The CDR3 reads CASSYNFNTEAFF. CDR3 bases: TGTGCCAGCAGTTACAACTTCAACACTGAAGCTTTCTTT. V usage is TRBV6-5 and J usage is TRBJ1-1; D is unclear. There are 13 residues in the CDR3. V lost 2 bases to trimming and J lost 2 bases, with 6 bases between them. CDR1 MNHEY and CDR2 SVGAGI come from the germline V gene.

This clone was seen only once. This rearrangement joins TRBV12-2 to TRBJ1-1; no DNA check was done on the table's D call, TRBD1. TRBV12-2 is recorded as a pseudogene. The CDR3 covers 16 residues. The CDR3: CASRSMRDRGNTEAFF. As DNA, the CDR3 is TGTGCAAGTCGCTCAATGCGGGACAGGGGGAACACTGAAGCTTTCTTT.

This clone occurred many times. The genes are TRBV6-1 and TRBJ1-2; D may be TRBD1 (5 bases). Germline V gives CDR1 MNHNS, CDR2 SASEGT. The V gene lost 4 bases and the J gene lost 4 bases, with 25 bases spanning the gap. The CDR3 has 18 amino acids. In DNA, the CDR3 is TGTGCCAGCAGTGCCACGACAGTGGCGGTCCGAAGGATCTATGGCTACACCTTC. This gives the protein CASSATTVAVRRIYGYTF.

The chain couples TRBV7-3 to TRBJ1-1, with unresolved D. Germline values: CDR1 SGHTA, CDR2 FQGTGA. This CDR3 contains 14 residues. V lost 1 base and J lost 1, with 7 bases in between. In DNA, the CDR3 is TGTGCCAGCAGCTTAAGTGGGCCGAACACTGAAGCTTTCTTT. Translated: CASSLSGPNTEAFF. Complete variable domain (other parts from reference TRBV7-3 and TRBJ1-1): GAGVSQTPSNKVTEKGKYVELRCDPISGHTALYWYRQSLGQGPEFLIYFQGTGAADDSGLPNDRFFAVRPEGSVSTLKIQRTERGDSAVYLCASSLSGPNTEAFFGQGTRLTVV.

This chain connects TRBV7-2 to TRBJ1-5; a possible D gene is TRBD1 (6 bases). Germline CDR1 SGHTA, CDR2 FQGNSA. Deletions cut 5 bases from V and 1 base from J, with 9 bases between. The CDR3 is 14 amino acids. The chain's CDR3 is CASSPGDSNQPQHF. CDR3 nucleotides: TGTGCCAGCAGCCCAGGGGACAGCAATCAGCCCCAGCATTTT. Using reference TRBV7-2 and TRBJ1-5 for the parts outside the CDR3, the full variable domain is GAGVSQSPSNKVTEKGKDVELRCDPISGHTALYWYRQSLGQGLEFLIYFQGNSAPDKSGLPSDRFSAERTGGSVSTLTIQRTQQEDSAVYLCASSPGDSNQPQHFGDGTRLSIL.

The genes are TRBV5-4 and TRBJ2-7; 9 bases align to TRBD2. J lost 4 bases, V lost 2 bases, and 7 bases had no gene match. The CDR3 totals 15 residues. CDR1 SGHNT and CDR2 YYREEE come from the germline V gene (reference sequence). CDR3 amino acids: CASSFGAGGQYEQYF. The DNA of the CDR3 is TGTGCCAGCAGCTTCGGAGCGGGGGGACAGTACGAGCAGTACTTC.

This clone was found once. This chain uses TRBV29-1 with TRBJ1-4; D not certain. V shed 3 bases and J shed 8 bases, with 7 bases lying between them. The CDR3 extends over 11 amino acids. The germline CDR1 and CDR2 sequences are SQVTM and ANQGSEA. The CDR3 loop is CSVELGEKLFF. In DNA, the CDR3 is TGCAGCGTTGAGCTTGGCGAAAAACTGTTTTTT.

The J gene is TRBJ2-1, the V gene TRBV19; TRBD1 agrees at 7 bases. Per germline, CDR1 LNHDA and CDR2 SQIVND (reference sequence). The junction had 14 bases not matched to a gene; V was cut back by 7 bases and J by 8 bases. The CDR3 runs 15 residues. CDR3 bases: TGTGCCAGTAATCATAGAGGGGGCGAAGTCCATGAGCAGTTCTTC. It encodes CASNHRGGEVHEQFF.

The rearrangement uses TRBV3-1 (or the pseudogene TRBV3-2) and TRBJ1-6, with a tentative D call TRBD1 (6 bases). The CDR3 extends over 14 amino acids. Looked up from germline, CDR1 is LGHDT and CDR2 is YNNKEL (reference sequence). Trimming took 5 bases from V and 5 from J, leaving 10 bases between them. The CDR3 DNA reads as TGTGCCAGCAGCGCGACAGGCGATAATTCACCCCTCCACTTT. This codes for CASSATGDNSPLHF.

The rearrangement joins TRBV6-5 to TRBJ1-1, with D tentatively TRBD1 (6 bases). This CDR3 has 15 residues. The V end was cut by 7 bases, the J end by 7 bases, with 22 bases between. Germline V gene data show CDR1 as MNHEY and CDR2 as SVGAGI. The CDR3 DNA reads as TGTGCCAGCACCATATACGGGACACCAACCTTTGAAGCTTTCTTT. Translation gives CASTIYGTPTFEAFF.

This clone was seen more than once but under ten times. The chain links TRBV3-1 (or the pseudogene TRBV3-2) to TRBJ1-1, with 7 bases aligning to TRBD1. The CDR3 is made up of 14 amino acids. V trimming: 3 bases; J trimming: 10 bases; junction bases outside the gene matches: 11. Germline V gene data show CDR1 as LGHDT and CDR2 as YNNKEL (reference sequence). CDR3 loop: CASSHESGGERAFF. CDR3 DNA sequence: TGTGCCAGCAGCCACGAATCAGGGGGAGAACGAGCTTTCTTT.

This chain links TRBV2 with TRBJ2-7; TRBD1 matches 9 bases. The CDR3 contains 14 residues. Germline V CDR1 and CDR2: SNHLY, FYNNEI. Unmatched junction bases numbered 11, after V lost 7 bases and J lost 7 bases. The CDR3 sequence is CASTRGTGIWEQYF. The DNA of the CDR3 is TGTGCCAGCACCCGGGGGACAGGGATATGGGAGCAGTACTTC.

The chain employs TRBV11-3 and TRBJ2-7, with 10 bases identical to TRBD2. This CDR3 is built from 14 residues. The ends lost 5 bases at V and 2 bases at J; junction bases unmatched: 3. From germline, CDR1 is SGHNT and CDR2 YENEEA. The CDR3 DNA sequence: TGTGCCAGCAGCAAGAGCGGGGGGGCCTACGAGCAGTACTTC. It yields the protein CASSKSGGAYEQYF.

The rearrangement joins TRBV19 to TRBJ1-2, with a tentative D call TRBD1 (6 bases). The germline V gene has CDR1 LNHDA and CDR2 SQIVND (reference sequence). With 7 bases removed from V and 4 bases from J, the gap between germline ends came to 16 bases. The CDR3 is made up of 14 amino acids. CDR3 coding DNA: TGTGCCAGTACCTCGGACAGCCCTGTCTATGGCTACACCTTC. This encodes CASTSDSPVYGYTF. Filled out from reference TRBV19 and TRBJ1-2, the complete variable domain reads DGGITQSPKYLFRKEGQNVTLSCEQNLNHDAMYWYRQDPGQGLRLIYYSQIVNDFQKGDIAEGYSVSREKKESFPLTVTSAQKNPTAFYLCASTSDSPVYGYTFGSGTRLTVV.